This passage covers 14 T cell receptor beta chains from one sample sequenced in a study of cytomegalovirus exposure and HLA in healthy donors. Assay used: immunoSEQ multiplex PCR; TCRdb lists only in-frame clones, some missing. The sample consists of approximately 200,000 clones, roughly 81% of them appearing once. Input material: PBMCs. These receptors were obtained from a woman between 25 and 40 years old in good health and CMV-seronegative.

This clone was observed once. This rearrangement joins TRBV19 to TRBJ1-5; D is ambiguous. Looked up from germline, CDR1 is LNHDA and CDR2 is SQIVND (reference sequence). The CDR3 contains 13 residues. V lost 7 bases to trimming and J lost 4 bases, with 11 bases between them. CDR3 in DNA: TGTGCCAGTAATTCCGCCAGGAATCAGCCCCAGCATTTT. Amino acid sequence: CASNSARNQPQHF.

This clone was seen many times. V and J are TRBV7-9 and TRBJ2-7; 8 nucleotides line up with TRBD1. V lost 5 bases and J lost 5; bases outside the gene matches: 11. Germline-derived CDR1 and CDR2 are SEHNR and FQNEAQ (reference sequence). This CDR3 contains 15 residues. The CDR3 bases are TGTGCCAGCAGCACCGACCGGACAGGGAGGCACGAGCAGTACTTC. Translating it yields CASSTDRTGRHEQYF. The full variable domain, with the rest looked up from reference TRBV7-9 and TRBJ2-7, is DTGVSQNPRHKITKRGQNVTFRCDPISEHNRLYWYRQTLGQGPEFLTYFQNEAQLEKSRLLSDRFSAERPKGSFSTLEIQRTEQGDSAMYLCASSTDRTGRHEQYFGPGTRLTVT.

This chain joins TRBV7-2 and TRBJ2-5; TRBD2 agrees at 8 bases. The CDR3 extends over 14 amino acids. The germline V gene encodes CDR1 SGHTA and CDR2 FQGNSA. After removal of 5 bases from V and 1 base from J, the junction contained 3 bases not matched to a gene. CDR3 in DNA: TGTGCCAGCAGCCCCGGGGGGGCCCAAGAGACCCAGTACTTC. Translated, it gives CASSPGGAQETQYF.

Of note for this clone: This same CDR3 is encoded by further DNA sequences in the sample. V is TRBV27 and J is TRBJ2-1, with TRBD2 identical over 9 bases. V lost 6 bases, J lost 1 base, and 1 base stayed unmatched. The V gene's germline CDR1 is MNHEY and CDR2 SMNVEV (reference sequence). CDR3 length: 14 amino acids. CDR3 coding DNA: TGTGCCAGCAGGCGGGGGGGGTCCTACAATGAGCAGTTCTTC. It encodes CASRRGGSYNEQFF.

This clone was observed a handful of times. J is TRBJ2-1 and V is TRBV30, with 8 bases that match TRBD2. V shed 2 bases and J 4 bases; nucleotides not matched to a gene: 4. CDR1 and CDR2 from the germline V gene are GTSNPN and SVGIG (reference sequence). The CDR3 covers 14 residues. The CDR3 protein is CAWSRGGLYNEQFF. For the CDR3, the DNA is TGTGCCTGGAGTCGGGGGGGACTTTACAATGAGCAGTTCTTC. The full variable domain, its missing parts supplied by reference TRBV30 and TRBJ2-1, is SQTIHQWPATLVQPVGSPLSLECTVEGTSNPNLYWYRQAAGRGLQLLFYSVGIGQISSEVPQNLSASRPQDRQFILSSKKLLLSDSGFYLCAWSRGGLYNEQFFGPGTRLTVL.

The gene calls are TRBV5-1 and TRBJ2-2; D ambiguous. The CDR3 length is 13 residues. V lost 0 bases and J 3 bases, leaving 3 bases between the germline ends. Germline lookup yields CDR1 SGHRS and CDR2 YFSETQ. The CDR3 bases are TGCGCCAGCAGCTTGGCGGACACCGGGGAGCTGTTTTTT. Amino acid sequence: CASSLADTGELFF. The full variable domain, completed using reference TRBV5-1 and TRBJ2-2, is KAGVTQTPRYLIKTRGQQVTLSCSPISGHRSVSWYQQTPGQGLQFLFEYFSETQRNKGNFPGRFSGRQFSNSRSEMNVSTLELGDSALYLCASSLADTGELFFGEGSRLTVL.

The chain uses TRBV30 and TRBJ1-5, with 7 bases matching TRBD1. The CDR3 covers 15 residues. CDR1 is GTSNPN and CDR2 is SVGIG in the germline V gene (reference sequence). After removal of 3 bases from V and 1 base from J, the junction contained 6 bases not matched to a gene. CDR3 region: CAWSKPDRSNQPQHF. Written as DNA, the CDR3 is TGTGCCTGGAGCAAACCGGACAGGAGCAATCAGCCCCAGCATTTT.

This chain joins TRBV7-7 and TRBJ2-5, with D possibly TRBD2 on 6 matching bases. CDR1 and CDR2 (germline): SSHAT, FNYEAQ (reference sequence). The CDR3 contains 14 residues. Trimming took 2 bases from V and 5 from J, leaving 12 bases between them. Here the CDR3 reads CASSLRETGETQYF. The CDR3 DNA reads as TGTGCCAGCAGCTTACGGGAGACTGGGGAGACCCAGTACTTC.

This chain links TRBV7-9 with TRBJ2-3, with TRBD1 matching over 7 bases. The ends lost 1 base at V and 1 base at J; junction bases unmatched: 2. The germline CDR1 and CDR2 sequences are SEHNR and FQNEAQ (reference sequence). The CDR3 runs to 15 residues. CDR3 sequence: CASSLVQGGTDTQYF. In nucleotides, the CDR3 is TGTGCCAGCAGCTTAGTTCAGGGGGGCACAGATACGCAGTATTTT.

The chain carries TRBV29-1 and TRBJ1-1; possible D gene TRBD1, 5 bases. Trimming left V 3 bases short and J 0 bases short, with 20 bases between. The CDR3 has 17 residues. Germline V gene lookup returns CDR1 SQVTM and CDR2 ANQGSEA. The CDR3 is CSVDGDSYLPMNTEAFF. CDR3 nucleotide sequence: TGCAGCGTTGACGGTGACAGTTACCTCCCCATGAACACTGAAGCTTTCTTT.

The V call is TRBV14, the J call TRBJ2-7, with a weak D call TRBD1 (6 bases). The CDR3 loop spans 15 amino acids. V was trimmed by 0 bases and J by 5 bases, leaving 14 bases between them. Germline-derived CDR1 and CDR2 are SGHDN and FVKESK. The CDR3 sequence: CASSQEMGRGDEQYF. CDR3 DNA sequence: TGTGCCAGCAGCCAAGAAATGGGCAGGGGCGACGAGCAGTACTTC.

This clone was counted once. The chain employs TRBV6-5 and TRBJ1-5, with 8 bases lining up with TRBD1. This CDR3 has 15 residues. Germline CDR1 reads MNHEY; CDR2 reads SVGAGI. With 6 bases clipped from V and 2 bases from J, the junction kept 6 bases outside the gene matches. The CDR3 protein is CASSQDRGRNQPQHF. The DNA of the CDR3 is TGTGCCAGCAGCCAAGACAGGGGCCGCAATCAGCCCCAGCATTTT.

This sequence joins TRBV11-1 and TRBJ2-7, with 8 bases lining up with TRBD1. Trimming at V came to 3 bases and at J to 1 base, leaving 5 bases not matched to a gene. The CDR3 runs 15 residues. Looked up from germline, CDR1 is SGHAT and CDR2 is FQDESV (reference sequence). The CDR3 loop is CASSFSGGPSYEQYF. CDR3 bases: TGTGCCAGCAGCTTTTCAGGGGGCCCGTCCTACGAGCAGTACTTC. Based on the CDR3 plus reference TRBV11-1 and TRBJ2-7, the full variable domain is EAEVAQSPRYKITEKSQAVAFWCDPISGHATLYWYRQILGQGPELLVQFQDESVVDDSQLPKDRFSAERLKGVDSTLKIQPAELGDSAMYLCASSFSGGPSYEQYFGPGTRLTVT.

The rearrangement uses TRBV11-2 and TRBJ2-1; 7 bases agree with TRBD2. CDR1 and CDR2 from the germline V gene are SGHAT and FQNNGV. V dropped 1 base and J dropped 1; count of bases not matched to a gene: 10. There are 18 residues in the CDR3. The CDR3 DNA reads as TGTGCCAGCAGCTTAGTAACCCCACTAGCGAATTCCTACAATGAGCAGTTCTTC. As protein: CASSLVTPLANSYNEQFF.